This entry lists 24 T cell receptor beta chains sequenced from one sample in a study of CD8+ T cells in alopecia areata. Sequencing relied on a cDNA template that was reverse transcribed from extracted RNA. The method was immunoSEQ multiplex PCR; TCRdb's version includes in-frame clones alone and lacks a portion of them. This repertoire holds 1,500 to 2,500 clones, and none appear only once. The source material was lesional skin. All receptors come from a C3H/HeJ mouse with alopecia areata. The mouse line has the MHC haplotype H2-k.

Only a few counts were recorded for this clone. Any gene name here is a mouse gene name. The read falls 4 residues short of the CDR3 end, and the missing part is taken from the germline J gene. The chain is built from TRBV5 and TRBJ2-2; 8 nucleotides match TRBD1. This CDR3 region has 14 residues. Germline trimming cut 6 bases from V and 6 bases from J; bases unmatched to any gene: 6. Germline CDR1 is LGHNA and CDR2 is YNLKQL (reference sequence). The sequenced part of the CDR3 DNA is TGTGCCAGCAGTGATTCACAGGGGGCCGGG. Translating gives CASSDSQGAG. The CDR3 as a whole reads CASSDSQGAGQLYF.

This clone has at least ten counts. Any gene name here is a mouse gene name. The read ends 4 residues early relative to the CDR3; the germline J gene fills the gap. J is TRBJ2-1 and V is TRBV13-2; 12 nucleotides line up with TRBD2. CDR3 size: 17 residues. V shed 0 bases and J 3 bases; nucleotides not matched to a gene: 4. Germline V gene sequence: CDR1 NNHNN, CDR2 SYGAGS (reference sequence). CDR3 protein: CASGDAPDWGGYAEQFF. The part of the CDR3 DNA that was read is TGTGCCAGCGGTGATGCTCCGGACTGGGGGGGCTATGCT.

The sample holds many counts of this clone. Gene names are mouse gene names. The read ends 4 residues before the CDR3 terminus; that terminus is restored from the germline J gene. The rearrangement uses TRBV5 and TRBJ2-7, with 7 positions matching TRBD1. Trimming at V came to 0 bases and at J to 2 bases, leaving 4 bases not matched to a gene. The CDR3 extends over 15 amino acids. Germline V gene sequence: CDR1 LGHNA, CDR2 YNLKQL (reference sequence). The CDR3 is CASSQENRGTYEQYF. The CDR3 DNA, read in part, is TGTGCCAGCAGCCAAGAGAACAGGGGCACCTAT.

This clone was observed at least ten times. The listed genes are named as in mouse. Read data end 4 residues before the CDR3 end; the end is taken from the germline J gene. The chain couples TRBV13-3 to TRBJ2-3; D unclear. The CDR3 loop spans 15 amino acids. The V end was cut by 0 bases, the J end by 0 bases, with 8 bases between. Germline CDR1 and CDR2: NNHDY and SYVADS. The CDR3 DNA, read in part, is TGTGCCAGCAGTGATGCTGGCAATAGTGCAGAA. The encoded protein is CASSDAGNSAE. The CDR3 reads in full as CASSDAGNSAETLYF.

This clone was observed a few times. Gene names denote mouse genes. The sequenced part of the CDR3 DNA is TGTGCCTGGAGAGGGACAGAGGACACA. Translated, it gives CAWRGTEDT. The full CDR3 sequence reads CAWRGTEDTEVFF. This sequence joins TRBV31 and TRBJ1-1; 7 positions agree with TRBD1. The missing CDR3 end, 4 residues past where the read stops, is filled in from the germline J gene. The CDR3 loop spans 13 amino acids. V gave up 3 bases and J gave up 3 bases; unmatched junction bases: 4. Germline V gene lookup returns CDR1 GKSSPN and CDR2 SITVG.

This clone came up a few times. Gene names denote mouse genes. The read ends 4 residues early relative to the CDR3; the germline J gene fills the gap. The rearrangement uses TRBV13-2 and TRBJ1-2; 12 nucleotides agree with TRBD1. The CDR3 is made up of 15 amino acids. V was clipped by 7 bases and J by 4 bases; unmatched bases: 8. Germline loops: CDR1 NNHNN, CDR2 SYGAGS (reference sequence). CDR3 DNA (partial): TGTGCCAGCAGTATAGGGACAGGGGGCGGCTCC. Its translation: CASSIGTGGGS. The entire CDR3 reads CASSIGTGGGSDYTF.

This clone counts as medium-sized. Gene names and germline match the mouse. The sequence runs out 4 residues before the end of the CDR3; the remainder is reconstructed from the germline J gene. Other DNA sequences in this sample translate to the same CDR3. V is TRBV13-3 and J is TRBJ2-2; D gene unclear. The CDR3 sequence is 14 residues long. V was cut by 2 bases and J by 2 bases, with 7 bases left in between. CDR1 is NNHDY and CDR2 is SYVADS in the germline V gene. The sequenced CDR3 bases are TGTGCCAGCAGTGACAGCCAGAACACCGGG. This codes for CASSDSQNTG. The CDR3, in full, reads CASSDSQNTGQLYF.

By sample share, this clone is medium-sized. Germline and genes here are mouse. The read falls 4 residues short of the CDR3 end, and the missing part is taken from the germline J gene. The J gene is TRBJ2-1, the V gene TRBV1; the match to TRBD2 covers 7 bases. The CDR3 sequence is 15 residues long. Germline CDR1 NSQYPW, CDR2 LRSPGD (reference sequence). V trimming: 3 bases; J trimming: 0 bases; junction bases outside the gene matches: 2. CDR3 bases read: TGCACCTGCAGTGCCCGACTGGGTAACTATGCT. Translated, it gives CTCSARLGNYA. From start to end, the CDR3 is CTCSARLGNYAEQFF.

In its sample, this clone was seen many times. Each gene name is a mouse one. The read ends 4 residues early relative to the CDR3; the germline J gene fills the gap. This chain uses TRBV13-2 with TRBJ2-5, with D maybe TRBD2 (6 bases). The germline CDR1 and CDR2 sequences are NNHNN and SYGAGS (reference sequence). Deletions cut 0 bases from V and 2 bases from J, with 10 bases between. CDR3 length: 15 amino acids. The CDR3: CASGDDQGLQDTQYF. The covered CDR3 bases are TGTGCCAGCGGTGATGATCAGGGACTCCAAGAC.

This clone was counted only a few times. At one end the junction does not follow the germline gene, possibly because of a read error. Mouse gene names and germline throughout. The CDR3 goes on 4 residues after the read ends, and that part is filled in from the germline J gene. This sequence joins TRBV17 and TRBJ2-1; 14 bases are shared with TRBD2. In germline, CDR1 is MNHDT, CDR2 YYDKIL. The CDR3 is made up of 15 amino acids. The chain's CDR3 is CASSGTGGAYAEQFF. The covered CDR3 bases are TGTGCCAGCAGTGGGACTGGGGGGGCCTATGCT.

This clone came up many times. Genes here carry mouse names. The read comes to an end 4 residues before the CDR3 does, leaving the germline J gene to fill in the end. The chain couples TRBV13-2 to TRBJ2-7, with 8 bases that match TRBD2. There are 13 residues in the CDR3. Germline values: CDR1 NNHNN, CDR2 SYGAGS (reference sequence). The CDR3 loop is CASGEFWGDEQYF. The CDR3 DNA, read in part, is TGTGCCAGCGGTGAGTTCTGGGGGGAT.

By frequency in the sample, this clone is medium-sized. Gene names and germline refer to mouse. The CDR3 end is not reached by the read, which stops 4 residues before it; the germline J gene fills it in. The V gene is TRBV13-2, the J gene TRBJ1-4; 8 bases are shared with TRBD1. Germline V gene data show CDR1 as NNHNN and CDR2 as SYGAGS (reference sequence). This CDR3 is 15 amino acids long. V was pared by 0 bases and J by 6 bases, with 4 bases of the junction left unmatched. CDR3 region: CASGDADRGDERLFF. The sequenced CDR3 bases are TGTGCCAGCGGTGATGCCGACAGGGGTGACGAA.

With respect to this clone: Gene and germline names: mouse. The read ends 4 residues early relative to the CDR3; the germline J gene fills the gap. The chain combines TRBV13-3 with TRBJ2-7, with 11 nucleotides matching TRBD2. This CDR3 has 16 residues. The germline V gene encodes CDR1 NNHDY and CDR2 SYVADS. The CDR3 loop is CASSDAEGLGVYEQYF. The DNA read from the CDR3 is TGTGCCAGCAGTGATGCAGAGGGACTGGGGGTTTAT.

This clone was seen ten or more times. Here the gene names and germline are mouse. The CDR3 extends 4 residues past the end of the read, so its final part is completed from the germline J gene. V usage is TRBV31 and J usage is TRBJ2-1; 8 bases line up with TRBD2. From germline, CDR1 is GKSSPN and CDR2 SITVG. CDR3 length equals 14 residues. V trimming: 0 bases; J trimming: 5 bases; junction bases outside the gene matches: 3. This CDR3 is CAWSLVWGDAEQFF. Partial CDR3 DNA: TGTGCCTGGAGTCTAGTCTGGGGGGATGCT.

This clone was counted many times. The genes and germline here are from mouse. CDR3: CTCSGWGVGETLYF. The DNA read from the CDR3 is TGCACCTGCAGTGGATGGGGGGTGGGAGAA. The rearrangement joins TRBV1 to TRBJ2-3, with TRBD2 matching over 7 bases. The read terminates 4 residues before the CDR3 end, so the remaining end is supplied by the germline J gene. Germline CDR1 is NSQYPW and CDR2 is LRSPGD (reference sequence). The CDR3 length is 14 residues.

This clone was counted ten times or more. Each gene name is a mouse one. The read halts 4 residues ahead of the CDR3 end, with the missing end drawn from the germline J gene. V is TRBV1 and J is TRBJ1-4, with TRBD1 as a possible D gene (5 bases). Germline V CDR1 and CDR2: NSQYPW, LRSPGD (reference sequence). There are 15 residues in the CDR3. V lost 0 bases and J 1 base, leaving 6 bases between the germline ends. The sequenced part of the CDR3 DNA is TGCACCTGCAGTGCAGAGACAGATTCCAACGAA. Translated, it gives CTCSAETDSNE. Given in full, the CDR3 is CTCSAETDSNERLFF.

This clone has ten or more counts. Mouse gene names and germline throughout. The CDR3 is cut off 4 residues early in the read; its end comes from the germline J gene. The chain links TRBV13-2 to TRBJ2-7; 10 bases map to TRBD1. Germline CDR1 is NNHNN and CDR2 is SYGAGS (reference sequence). The J segment lost 3 bases and the V segment lost 2 bases, leaving 2 bases of the junction unmatched. This CDR3 contains 14 residues. Partial CDR3 DNA: TGTGCCAGCGGTGAGAGGGACAGGGGCTAT. It translates to CASGERDRGY. The full CDR3 reads CASGERDRGYEQYF.

This clone was detected ten times or more. All gene names here are mouse names. The read falls 4 residues short of the CDR3 end, and the missing part is taken from the germline J gene. The gene calls are TRBV19 and TRBJ2-7, with 11 bases lining up with TRBD2. CDR1 FNHDT and CDR2 SITEND come from the germline V gene (reference sequence). With 5 bases clipped from V and 0 bases from J, the junction kept 7 bases outside the gene matches. The CDR3 is 16 residues long. This chain's CDR3 is CASSDDWGGSSYEQYF. CDR3 DNA, as far as it was read: TGTGCCAGCAGCGATGACTGGGGGGGTAGCTCCTAT.

This clone has a count of ten or more. Gene and germline names: mouse. The read is 4 residues too short to cover the CDR3 end, so that end is filled in from the germline J gene. The chain joins TRBV31 to TRBJ2-3; TRBD2 matches 10 bases. This CDR3 is 15 amino acids long. V dropped 4 bases and J dropped 0; count of bases not matched to a gene: 4. Germline V lookup: CDR1 GKSSPN, CDR2 SITVG. This CDR3 is CAWTTGGVSAETLYF. CDR3 bases read: TGTGCCTGGACCACTGGGGGGGTTAGTGCAGAA.

This clone appeared many times. Mouse germline and gene names are used. The sequence runs out 4 residues before the end of the CDR3; the remainder is reconstructed from the germline J gene. This chain joins TRBV1 and TRBJ2-7, with D unclear. V was cut by 2 bases and J by 3 bases, with 5 bases left in between. Germline V gives CDR1 NSQYPW, CDR2 LRSPGD (reference sequence). The CDR3 has 12 amino acids. CDR3 bases read: TGCACCTGCAGTGCAATCAGCTAT. It is translated as CTCSAISY. The whole CDR3 sequence reads CTCSAISYEQYF.

This clone has a handful of counts. Gene names refer to mouse genes. The CDR3 end is not reached by the read, which stops 4 residues before it; the germline J gene fills it in. The chain uses TRBV14 and TRBJ1-4; possible D gene TRBD1, 6 bases. V lost 4 bases, J lost 2 bases, and 12 bases lay in between. There are 15 residues in the CDR3. CDR1 and CDR2 from the germline V gene are SGHDT and FRDEAV. The DNA read from the CDR3 is TGTGCCAGCAGTATAGGTGACAGGTCCAACGAA. Residues: CASSIGDRSNE. The CDR3, in full, reads CASSIGDRSNERLFF.

By proportion, this clone is medium-sized (0.01 to 0.1%). Gene names are mouse gene names. This chain's CDR3 is CASGDADRGNSDYTF. Incomplete CDR3 DNA: TGTGCCAGCGGTGATGCAGACAGGGGAAACTCC. This rearrangement joins TRBV13-2 to TRBJ1-2, with TRBD1 matching over 8 bases. The read terminates 4 residues ahead of where the CDR3 ends, so the germline J gene completes it. The CDR3 has 15 residues. Germline-derived CDR1 and CDR2 are NNHNN and SYGAGS (reference sequence). V lost 0 bases and J lost 1; bases outside the gene matches: 2.

By sample share, this clone is large. DNA and listed protein disagree at residue 11, so the protein shown here was translated from the DNA. Any gene name here is a mouse gene name. The read falls 3 residues short of the CDR3 end, and the missing part is taken from the germline J gene. The rearrangement joins TRBV19 to TRBJ1-6, with 7 nucleotides matching TRBD1. TRBJ1-6 is reported as an ORF; its role is uncertain. Germline loops: CDR1 FNHDT, CDR2 SITEND (reference sequence). This CDR3 is 14 amino acids long. The V and J ends lost 1 base and 5 bases, in that order; junction bases with no gene match: 0. CDR3 loop: CASSIQGDNSPLYF. CDR3 DNA (partial): TGTGCCAGCAGTATACAGGGGGATAATTCGCCC.

This clone was seen ten or more times. Here the gene names and germline are mouse. The read terminates 4 residues ahead of where the CDR3 ends, so the germline J gene completes it. The rearrangement links TRBV5 to TRBJ2-1; D gene ambiguous. This CDR3 is built from 11 residues. The germline V gene has CDR1 LGHNA and CDR2 YNLKQL (reference sequence). The CDR3 sequence: CASSQGAEQFF. The CDR3 DNA, read in part, is TGTGCCAGCAGCCAAGGGGCT.